This TCR beta chain was found in a study of T cells in Graves' hyperthyroidism and ophthalmopathy. Newly diagnosed patients aged 18 to 65 had hyperthyroidism of under 2 months' duration. Out of roughly 10 ml of fresh peripheral blood came the PBMCs. From RNA transcripts, TCR beta CDR3 regions were amplified. The HTBI set primed first-round TCR CDR3 RT-PCR. TCRdb used MiXCR to reprocess the multiplex PCR reads, holding one entry per CDR3 protein. The sample has hundreds of thousands of distinct CDR3 sequences, around 14% seen once. The CDR3 is made up of 15 amino acids. The ends were cut back, 5 bases at V and 4 bases at J, with 16 bases in the middle. Germline V gene data show CDR1 as MDHEN and CDR2 as SYDVKM. Points from the study as a whole: Expanded thyroid clonotypes (above 0.001) were mostly also found in blood.

Many counts were recorded for this clonotype. As yet, its antigen is unknown. This TCR came from a woman between 18 and 30 years old with Graves' hyperthyroidism that later progressed to Graves' ophthalmopathy. The specimen was blood. The chain has TRBV28 and TRBJ2-3; D not resolved. The CDR3 sequence: CASSLELSWADTQYF. The DNA of the CDR3 is TGTGCCAGCAGTCTTGAACTCAGTTGGGCAGATACGCAGTATTTT.